These 8 T cell receptor beta chains were all obtained from the same sample, sequenced in a study of shared clonotypes between healthy human individuals. Method: immunoSEQ multiplex PCR; TCRdb's copy keeps in-frame clones and lacks some. The sample contains 450,000 to 500,000 clones, 65% to 80% of which appear only once. Sequenced material: PBMCs. The receptors here all came from a woman in her thirties or forties in good health. Some clones in this sample may be carry-over from other donors' samples.

As for this clone: Other DNA sequences from this sample encode an identical CDR3 as well. V usage is TRBV28 and J usage is TRBJ2-2; tentatively, D is TRBD1 or TRBD2 (5 bases each). The germline V and J ends were trimmed by 2 bases and 2 bases, with 6 bases remaining between them. Per the germline V gene, CDR1 is MDHEN and CDR2 is SYDVKM. This CDR3 spans 14 amino acids. The CDR3 is CASSLGGNTGELFF. The DNA for the CDR3 is TGTGCCAGCAGTTTAGGGGGTAACACCGGGGAGCTGTTTTTT.

The V gene is TRBV7-2, the J gene TRBJ1-4; TRBD1 agrees at 8 bases. Looked up from germline, CDR1 is SGHTA and CDR2 is FQGNSA. This CDR3 is built from 14 residues. J was trimmed by 10 bases and V by 5 bases; bases with no gene match: 9. Here the CDR3 reads CASSLDRGVGKLFF. The CDR3 nucleotides read TGTGCCAGCAGCCTAGACAGGGGCGTAGGAAAACTGTTTTTT.

The chain has TRBV7-9 and TRBJ2-6, with D unresolved. The CDR3 spans 17 residues. V was trimmed by 5 bases and J by 0 bases, leaving 14 bases between them. The germline V gene has CDR1 SEHNR and CDR2 FQNEAQ (reference sequence). In DNA form, the CDR3 reads TGTGCCAGCAGCCCCCGGGCCACCCCCTCTGGGGCCAACGTCCTGACTTTC. As protein: CASSPRATPSGANVLTF.

CDR3 protein: CASRRGPYNSPLHF. As DNA, the CDR3 is TGTGCCAGCAGAAGGGGACCGTACAATTCACCCCTCCACTTT. V usage is TRBV6-5 and J usage is TRBJ1-6; maybe TRBD1 (5 bases). The CDR3 is 14 residues long. The V end was cut by 6 bases, the J end by 7 bases, with 13 bases between. The germline V gene encodes CDR1 MNHEY and CDR2 SVGAGI.

This clone was detected once. The J gene is TRBJ2-7, the V gene TRBV18, with 10 bases fitting TRBD1. With 6 bases clipped from V and 3 bases from J, the junction kept 5 bases outside the gene matches. Germline CDR1 and CDR2: KGHSH and LQKENI. CDR3 size: 14 residues. CDR3 sequence reads: CASSNGTGDYEQYF. DNA of the CDR3: TGTGCCAGCTCCAACGGGACAGGGGACTACGAGCAGTACTTC.

This rearrangement joins TRBV2 to TRBJ2-2, with 7 bases matching TRBD1. The V and J ends lost 7 bases and 0 bases, in that order; junction bases with no gene match: 8. Germline-derived CDR1 and CDR2 are SNHLY and FYNNEI. The CDR3 totals 16 residues. Here the CDR3 DNA reads TGTGCCAGCAACGCCGGACAGGCCTCGAACACCGGGGAGCTGTTTTTT. It specifies CASNAGQASNTGELFF.

V and J are TRBV4-3 and TRBJ1-2; D is uncertain. The CDR3 consists of 18 residues. Germline values: CDR1 LGHNA, CDR2 YSLEER. The V and J ends lost 1 base and 3 bases respectively, with 21 bases between them. CDR3 sequence: CASSQVDSAGRSYYGYTF. The CDR3 bases are TGCGCCAGCAGCCAAGTAGATTCCGCGGGCAGGAGCTACTATGGCTACACCTTC.

V usage is TRBV9 and J usage is TRBJ2-7, with 10 bases aligning to TRBD2. The CDR3 covers 16 residues. V lost 2 bases to trimming and J lost 2 bases; unmatched junction nucleotides: 7. CDR1 and CDR2 from the germline V gene are SGDLS and YYNGEE. The CDR3 DNA sequence: TGTGCCAGCAGCGTCCAACCTAGCGGGAGAGCCTACGAGCAGTACTTC. It encodes CASSVQPSGRAYEQYF.